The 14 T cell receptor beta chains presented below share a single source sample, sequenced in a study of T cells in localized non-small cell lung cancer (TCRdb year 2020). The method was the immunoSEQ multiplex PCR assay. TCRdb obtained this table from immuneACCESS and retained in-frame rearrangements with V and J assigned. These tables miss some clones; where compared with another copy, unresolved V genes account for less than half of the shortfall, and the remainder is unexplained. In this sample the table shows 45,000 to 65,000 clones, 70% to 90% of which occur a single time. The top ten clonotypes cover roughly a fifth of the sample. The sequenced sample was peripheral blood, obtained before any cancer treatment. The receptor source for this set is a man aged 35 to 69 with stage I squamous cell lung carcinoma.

CDR3 loop: CASSIGQVYEQYF. The CDR3 nucleotides read TGTGCCAGCAGCATCGGACAGGTCTACGAGCAGTACTTC. The chain recombines TRBV5-6 with TRBJ2-7, with 7 nucleotides matching TRBD1. The germline CDR1 and CDR2 sequences are SGHDT and YYEEEE. Losses at the gene ends were 4 bases for V and 3 bases for J; bases not matched to a gene: 4. CDR3 length equals 13 residues. The whole variable domain, remainder taken from reference TRBV5-6 and TRBJ2-7, is DAGVTQSPTHLIKTRGQQVTLRCSPKSGHDTVSWYQQALGQGPQFIFQYYEEEERQRGNFPDRFSGHQFPNYSSELNVNALLLGDSALYLCASSIGQVYEQYFGPGTRLTVT.

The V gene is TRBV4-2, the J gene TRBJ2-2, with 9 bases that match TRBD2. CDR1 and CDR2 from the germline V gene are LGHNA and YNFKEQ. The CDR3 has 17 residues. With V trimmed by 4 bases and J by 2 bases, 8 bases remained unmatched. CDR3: CASSPRASGINTGELFF. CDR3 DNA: TGTGCCAGCAGCCCCAGGGCTAGCGGGATTAACACCGGGGAGCTGTTTTTT.

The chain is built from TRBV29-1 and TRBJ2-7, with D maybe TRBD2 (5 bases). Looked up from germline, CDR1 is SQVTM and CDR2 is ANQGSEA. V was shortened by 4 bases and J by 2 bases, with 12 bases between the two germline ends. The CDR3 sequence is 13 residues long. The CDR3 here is CSVVGLLAYEQYF. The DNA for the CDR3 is TGCAGCGTTGTAGGACTCCTCGCCTACGAGCAGTACTTC.

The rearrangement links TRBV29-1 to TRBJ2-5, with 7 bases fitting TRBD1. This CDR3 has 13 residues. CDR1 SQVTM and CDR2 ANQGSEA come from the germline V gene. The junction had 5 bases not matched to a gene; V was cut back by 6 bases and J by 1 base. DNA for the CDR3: TGCAGCGTCGATGGGACAGTCCAAGAGACCCAGTACTTC. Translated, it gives CSVDGTVQETQYF.

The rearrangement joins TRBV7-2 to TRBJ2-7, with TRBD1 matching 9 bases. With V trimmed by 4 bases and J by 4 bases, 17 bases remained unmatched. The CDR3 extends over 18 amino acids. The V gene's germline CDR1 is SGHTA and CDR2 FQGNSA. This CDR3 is CASSSPSPARDRVYEQYF. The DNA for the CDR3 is TGTGCCAGCAGCTCCCCATCTCCAGCCCGGGACAGGGTATACGAGCAGTACTTC.

For the CDR3, the DNA is TGTGCCAGCAGCCAAGAGTCGGGAATGAACACCGGGGAGCTGTTTTTT. It encodes CASSQESGMNTGELFF. J is TRBJ2-2 and V is TRBV4-2; a weak D match, TRBD2 (5 bases). CDR3 length equals 16 residues. Trimming removed 0 bases from V and 1 base from J, with 9 bases in between. Germline assignment: CDR1 LGHNA and CDR2 YNFKEQ.

The CDR3 DNA sequence: TGTGCCAGCAGCGACTCTAGCGGGTCCTACGAGCAGTACTTC. Its protein product is CASSDSSGSYEQYF. This chain uses TRBV9 with TRBJ2-7; TRBD2 agrees at 8 bases. V lost 3 bases, J lost 1 base, and 3 bases stayed unmatched. CDR3 length: 14 residues. Germline lookup yields CDR1 SGDLS and CDR2 YYNGEE.

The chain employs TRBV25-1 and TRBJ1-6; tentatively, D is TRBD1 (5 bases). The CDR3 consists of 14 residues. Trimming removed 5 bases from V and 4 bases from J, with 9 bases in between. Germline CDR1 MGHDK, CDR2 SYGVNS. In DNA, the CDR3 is TGTGCCAGCAGTCTTGACAGTTATAATTCACCCCTCCACTTT. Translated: CASSLDSYNSPLHF.

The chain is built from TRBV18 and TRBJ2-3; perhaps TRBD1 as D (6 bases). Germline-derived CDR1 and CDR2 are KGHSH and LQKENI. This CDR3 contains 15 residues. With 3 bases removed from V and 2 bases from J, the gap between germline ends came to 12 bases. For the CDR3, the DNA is TGTGCCAGCTCACCCCTGACAGGTACCACAGATACGCAGTATTTT. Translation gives CASSPLTGTTDTQYF.

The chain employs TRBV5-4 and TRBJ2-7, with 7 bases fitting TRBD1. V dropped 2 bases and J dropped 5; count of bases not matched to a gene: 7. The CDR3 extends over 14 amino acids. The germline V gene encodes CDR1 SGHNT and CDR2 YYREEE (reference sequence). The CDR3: CASSFYQGVHEQYF. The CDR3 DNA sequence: TGTGCCAGCAGCTTTTACCAGGGGGTCCACGAGCAGTACTTC. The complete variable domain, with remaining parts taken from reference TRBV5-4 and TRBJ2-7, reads ETGVTQSPTHLIKTRGQQVTLRCSSQSGHNTVSWYQQALGQGPQFIFQYYREEENGRGNFPPRFSGLQFPNYSSELNVNALELDDSALYLCASSFYQGVHEQYFGPGTRLTVT.

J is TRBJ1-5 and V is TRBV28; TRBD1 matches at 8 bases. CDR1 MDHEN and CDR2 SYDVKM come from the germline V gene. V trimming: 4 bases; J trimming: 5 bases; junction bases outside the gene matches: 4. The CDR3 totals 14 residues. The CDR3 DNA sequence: TGTGCCAGCAGTTATACACAGGGGGATCAGCCCCAGCATTTT. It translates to CASSYTQGDQPQHF.

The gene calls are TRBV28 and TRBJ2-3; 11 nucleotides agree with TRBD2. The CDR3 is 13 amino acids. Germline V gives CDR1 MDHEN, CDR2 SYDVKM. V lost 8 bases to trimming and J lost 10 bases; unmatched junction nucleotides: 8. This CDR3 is CASVTSGTLSQYF. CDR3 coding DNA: TGTGCCAGCGTGACTAGCGGGACCCTCTCGCAGTATTTT.

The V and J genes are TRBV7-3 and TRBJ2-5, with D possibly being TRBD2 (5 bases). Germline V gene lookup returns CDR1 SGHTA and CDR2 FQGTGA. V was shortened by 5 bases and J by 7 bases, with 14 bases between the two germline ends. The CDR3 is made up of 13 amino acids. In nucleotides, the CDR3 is TGTGCCAGCAGCGCGGGCCCACGTCGGACCCAGTACTTC. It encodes CASSAGPRRTQYF.

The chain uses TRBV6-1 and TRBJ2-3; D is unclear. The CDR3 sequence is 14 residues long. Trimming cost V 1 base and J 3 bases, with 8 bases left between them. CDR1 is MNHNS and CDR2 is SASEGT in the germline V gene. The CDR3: CASSEVGDTDTQYF. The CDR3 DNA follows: TGTGCCAGCAGTGAAGTGGGCGATACAGATACGCAGTATTTT.